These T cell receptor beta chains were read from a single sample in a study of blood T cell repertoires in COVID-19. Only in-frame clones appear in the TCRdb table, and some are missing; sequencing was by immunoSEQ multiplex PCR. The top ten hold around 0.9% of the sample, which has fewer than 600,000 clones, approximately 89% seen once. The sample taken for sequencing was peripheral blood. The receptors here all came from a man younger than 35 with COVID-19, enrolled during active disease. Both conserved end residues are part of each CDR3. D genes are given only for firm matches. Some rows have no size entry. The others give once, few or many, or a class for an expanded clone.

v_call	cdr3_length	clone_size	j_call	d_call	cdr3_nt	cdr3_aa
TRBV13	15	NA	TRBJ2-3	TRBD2	TGTGCCAGCAGCTTGGGACTAGCGGATCGCCTTACGCAGTATTTT	CASSLGLADRLTQYF
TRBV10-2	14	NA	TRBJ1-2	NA	TGCGCCAGCAGTGAATTTGGGAGTTACTATGGCTACACCTTC	CASSEFGSYYGYTF
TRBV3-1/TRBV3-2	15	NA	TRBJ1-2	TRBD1	TGTGCCAGCAGACCATCCGGGACAGGGGGCGCGGGCTACACCTTC	CASRPSGTGGAGYTF
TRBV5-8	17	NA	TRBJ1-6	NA	TGTGCCAGCAGCTACTACCGCGACAGGTTCTATAATTCACCCCTCCACTTT	CASSYYRDRFYNSPLHF
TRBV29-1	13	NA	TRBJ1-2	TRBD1	TGCAGCGTGGACAGGGAAGAGGACTATGGCTACACCTTC	CSVDREEDYGYTF
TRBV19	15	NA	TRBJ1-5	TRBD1	TGTGCCAGTAGTTTCGGACAGGGGATCAATCAGCCCCAGCATTTT	CASSFGQGINQPQHF
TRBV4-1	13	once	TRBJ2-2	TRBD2	TGCGCCAGCAGCCGGGGAGGGACCGGGGAGCTGTTTTTT	CASSRGGTGELFF
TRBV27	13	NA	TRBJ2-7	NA	TGTGCCAGCAGTTGGCGGGCGCACTACGAGCAGTACTTC	CASSWRAHYEQYF
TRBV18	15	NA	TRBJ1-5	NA	TGTGCCAGCTCACCGCTACAGGGTAGCAATCAGCCCCAGCATTTT	CASSPLQGSNQPQHF
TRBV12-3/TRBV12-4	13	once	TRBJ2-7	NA	TGTGCCAGCGGAATCGGAGGAGGCTACGAGCAGTACTTC	CASGIGGGYEQYF
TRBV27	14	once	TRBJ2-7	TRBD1	TGTGCCAGCAGTCCCGTCGGACAGGGTTACGAGCAGTACTTC	CASSPVGQGYEQYF